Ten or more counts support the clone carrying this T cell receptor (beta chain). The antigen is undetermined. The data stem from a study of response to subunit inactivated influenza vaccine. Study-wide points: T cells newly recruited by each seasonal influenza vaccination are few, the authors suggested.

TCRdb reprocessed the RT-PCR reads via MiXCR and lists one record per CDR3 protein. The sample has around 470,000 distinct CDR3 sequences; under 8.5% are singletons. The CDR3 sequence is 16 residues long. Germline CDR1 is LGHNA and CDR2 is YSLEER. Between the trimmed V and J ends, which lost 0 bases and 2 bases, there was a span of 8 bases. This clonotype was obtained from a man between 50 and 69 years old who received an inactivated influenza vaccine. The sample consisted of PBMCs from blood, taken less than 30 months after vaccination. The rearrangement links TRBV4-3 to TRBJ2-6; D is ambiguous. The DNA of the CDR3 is TGCGCCAGCAGCCAAGATGTTGGGGCTGGGGCCAACGTCCTGACTTTC. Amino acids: CASSQDVGAGANVLTF.